This T cell receptor (beta chain) was found in a study of blood T cells in healthy people across ages. The CDR3 runs 15 residues. Germline V gene sequence: CDR1 KGHDR, CDR2 SFDVKD. Trimming left V 5 bases short and J 1 base short, with 13 bases between. Alongside a J-beta primer mix, a sample-barcoded 5' primer served in a second PCR lasting roughly 6 to 11 cycles. TCRdb processed the 5' RACE reads anew with MiXCR; each CDR3 protein has one entry. This repertoire shows around 750,000 distinct CDR3 sequences, approximately 55% found once; its top ten account for roughly two fifths. This clonotype was seen more than once but under ten times.

Specimen: blood. V and J are TRBV24-1 and TRBJ2-5; D might be TRBD1 or TRBD2, each matching 5 bases. The source is an elderly man in good health. CDR3 protein: CATSGLGTAQETQYF. Written as DNA, the CDR3 is TGTGCCACCAGTGGTCTCGGGACGGCCCAAGAGACCCAGTACTTC.